Listed below are T cell receptor beta chains from one sample, sequenced in a study of graft-versus-host responses after intestinal transplantation. Sequencing used immunoSEQ multiplex PCR; TCRdb keeps in-frame clones, though not all of them. The sample includes some 18,000 clones, roughly 37% of them seen just once. The source material was alloreactive CD4+ T cells from a mixed lymphocyte reaction culture, sampled before intestinal transplant. Receptor source: a human patient who received an intestinal transplant. The CDR3 runs from the conserved cysteine through the conserved F or W. A D gene is named only where the DNA matches it firmly. Size is stated for part of the rows, as once, few or many counts, or as a class when the clone is expanded.

CDR3nt: TGTGCCAGCTCACCCTTAGCGACAGGGGGCTACCGTGGGTTCAGCTACACCTTC
CDR3aa: CASSPLATGGYRGFSYTF
d_gene: TRBD1
j_gene: TRBJ1-2
v_gene: TRBV18
abundance: .

CDR3nt: TGTGCCAGCAGCTTTGGCAGGGTTCAGCCCCAGCATTTT
CDR3aa: CASSFGRVQPQHF
d_gene: .
j_gene: TRBJ1-5
v_gene: TRBV5-5
abundance: few

CDR3nt: TGCGCCAGCAGCTTAGAACCGGGACAGATCACAGATACGCAGTATTTT
CDR3aa: CASSLEPGQITDTQYF
d_gene: TRBD1
j_gene: TRBJ2-3
v_gene: TRBV5-1
abundance: .

CDR3nt: TGTGCCAGCAGCTTACGGTCGGCTAACTATGGCTACACCTTC
CDR3aa: CASSLRSANYGYTF
d_gene: .
j_gene: TRBJ1-2
v_gene: TRBV7-9
abundance: few

CDR3nt: TGTGCCAGCAGCCCGGACAGCTTAAATACGCAGTATTTT
CDR3aa: CASSPDSLNTQYF
d_gene: .
j_gene: TRBJ2-3
v_gene: TRBV5-4
abundance: .

CDR3nt: TGCGCCAGCACGGGGGAACAGGGGAGCACCGGGGAGCTGTTTTTT
CDR3aa: CASTGEQGSTGELFF
d_gene: .
j_gene: TRBJ2-2
v_gene: TRBV5-1
abundance: few

CDR3nt: TGTGCCATAAGACGGTTGAGCTCCTACGAGCAGTACTTC
CDR3aa: CAIRRLSSYEQYF
d_gene: .
j_gene: TRBJ2-7
v_gene: TRBV6-5
abundance: .

CDR3nt: TGTGCCAGCAGCATAAGTTGGTCCGGGGTGGTAGCTTTCTTT
CDR3aa: CASSISWSGVVAFF
d_gene: .
j_gene: TRBJ1-1
v_gene: TRBV9
abundance: .

CDR3nt: TGTGCCAGCAGTGAAGGGACCCAGTGGATGTACTTC
CDR3aa: CASSEGTQWMYF
d_gene: .
j_gene: TRBJ2-7
v_gene: TRBV2
abundance: .

CDR3nt: TGTGCCAGCAGCTTGGTGGAGGGCAGGGAGCTGTTTTTT
CDR3aa: CASSLVEGRELFF
d_gene: .
j_gene: TRBJ2-2
v_gene: TRBV5-4
abundance: .

CDR3nt: TGTGCCAGCAGCCCCAGAGCGGGTGCAGGGGGTTATGGCTACACCTTC
CDR3aa: CASSPRAGAGGYGYTF
d_gene: TRBD1
j_gene: TRBJ1-2
v_gene: TRBV7-6
abundance: .

CDR3nt: TGTGCCAGCAGCGCGGGACAGAAAAGAAACACAGATACGCAGTATTTT
CDR3aa: CASSAGQKRNTDTQYF
d_gene: TRBD1
j_gene: TRBJ2-3
v_gene: TRBV9
abundance: .

CDR3nt: TGTGCCAGCAGCTTAGCGGCGGGGAATCAGCCCCAGCATTTT
CDR3aa: CASSLAAGNQPQHF
d_gene: .
j_gene: TRBJ1-5
v_gene: TRBV7-6
abundance: .

CDR3nt: TGTGCCAGCAGCTTCGTCGGACAGAATCAGCCCCAGCATTTT
CDR3aa: CASSFVGQNQPQHF
d_gene: .
j_gene: TRBJ1-5
v_gene: TRBV5-6
abundance: .

CDR3nt: TGTGCCAGCAGCCTAAGGGGGTTCGTGAACACTGAAGCTTTCTTT
CDR3aa: CASSLRGFVNTEAFF
d_gene: .
j_gene: TRBJ1-1
v_gene: TRBV11-2
abundance: .

CDR3nt: TGTGCCAGCAAAATACGGGCAGCACAAGAGACCCAGTACTTC
CDR3aa: CASKIRAAQETQYF
d_gene: .
j_gene: TRBJ2-5
v_gene: TRBV2
abundance: .

CDR3nt: TGCGCCAGCAGCTTGATGGGTAGCGGGGGGAAGGTTGGGAGAGAGCAGTTCTTC
CDR3aa: CASSLMGSGGKVGREQFF
d_gene: TRBD2
j_gene: TRBJ2-1
v_gene: TRBV5-1
abundance: .

CDR3nt: TGTGCCAGCAGCTCCCGGACAGGAGACTACGAGCAGTACTTC
CDR3aa: CASSSRTGDYEQYF
d_gene: TRBD1
j_gene: TRBJ2-7
v_gene: TRBV5-4
abundance: .